These 9 T cell receptor beta chains were all obtained from the same sample, sequenced in a study of PD-1 blockade in classical Hodgkin lymphoma. No patient escaped relapse after autologous stem cell transplantation, and brentuximab vedotin exposure varied. Data came from immunoSEQ multiplex PCR; TCRdb stores just in-frame clones and leaves some out. This table holds about 27,000 clones, around 84% found once. The material sequenced was peripheral blood mononuclear cells (PBMCs), taken before the second cycle of nivolumab. These receptors were taken from a human donor with classical Hodgkin lymphoma.

The rearrangement links TRBV7-2 to TRBJ1-6, with TRBD1 identical over 7 bases. This CDR3 has 16 amino acids. CDR1 and CDR2 from the germline V gene are SGHTA and FQGNSA. V shed 0 bases and J 7 bases; nucleotides not matched to a gene: 6. The CDR3 spells CASSLARDSSNSPLHF. CDR3 nucleotides: TGTGCCAGCAGCTTAGCCCGGGACAGTTCGAATTCACCCCTCCACTTT. Complete variable domain (other parts from reference TRBV7-2 and TRBJ1-6): GAGVSQSPSNKVTEKGKDVELRCDPISGHTALYWYRQSLGQGLEFLIYFQGNSAPDKSGLPSDRFSAERTGGSVSTLTIQRTQQEDSAVYLCASSLARDSSNSPLHFGNGTRLTVT.

Only a few counts were recorded for this clone. The chain links TRBV7-9 to TRBJ1-2, with D perhaps TRBD1 (5 bases). With 7 bases removed from V and 4 bases from J, the gap between germline ends came to 16 bases. The CDR3 consists of 14 residues. Per the germline V gene, CDR1 is SEHNR and CDR2 is FQNEAQ (reference sequence). The CDR3: CASTDSLKLYGYTF. CDR3 nucleotides: TGTGCCAGCACCGACAGTCTTAAACTCTATGGCTACACCTTC.

This chain joins TRBV14 and TRBJ2-1; 8 positions match TRBD1. This CDR3 spans 16 amino acids. Per the germline V gene, CDR1 is SGHDN and CDR2 is FVKESK. Trimming took 1 base from V and 0 from J; bases not matched to a gene: 2. The CDR3 loop is CASSQGQGSSYNEQFF. The CDR3 bases are TGTGCCAGCAGCCAAGGACAGGGGAGCTCCTACAATGAGCAGTTCTTC.

The genes are TRBV5-5 and TRBJ2-1, with D unclear. The ends were cut back, 0 bases at V and 5 bases at J, with 6 bases in the middle. The CDR3 spans 13 residues. The V gene's germline CDR1 is SGHKS and CDR2 YYEKEE (reference sequence). CDR3 sequence (DNA): TGTGCCAGCAGCTTGGGATCAGACAATGAGCAGTTCTTC. It translates to CASSLGSDNEQFF. Together with reference TRBV5-5 and TRBJ2-1, the CDR3 gives the full variable domain: DAGVTQSPTHLIKTRGQQVTLRCSPISGHKSVSWYQQVLGQGPQFIFQYYEKEERGRGNFPDRFSARQFPNYSSELNVNALLLGDSALYLCASSLGSDNEQFFGPGTRLTVL.

This clone has only one observation. The chain is built from TRBV4-2 and TRBJ1-2; the D gene is possibly TRBD1 (6 bases). Trimming took off 1 base at V and 3 bases at J, with 12 bases between the two ends. Germline V gene lookup returns CDR1 LGHNA and CDR2 YNFKEQ. The CDR3 is 15 residues long. CDR3 in DNA: TGTGCCAGCAGCCAAGTAGAGGGGGGGGACTATGGCTACACCTTC. This encodes CASSQVEGGDYGYTF.

This chain joins TRBV7-3 and TRBJ1-1; the D is unclear. CDR1 SGHTA and CDR2 FQGTGA come from the germline V gene. V was trimmed by 4 bases and J by 1 base, leaving 4 bases between them. CDR3 length: 12 amino acids. CDR3 in amino acids: CASSSQNTEAFF. In DNA form, the CDR3 reads TGTGCCAGCAGCTCACAGAACACTGAAGCTTTCTTT. The full variable domain, rest sourced from reference TRBV7-3 and TRBJ1-1, is GAGVSQTPSNKVTEKGKYVELRCDPISGHTALYWYRQSLGQGPEFLIYFQGTGAADDSGLPNDRFFAVRPEGSVSTLKIQRTERGDSAVYLCASSSQNTEAFFGQGTRLTVV.

The V and J genes are TRBV19 and TRBJ2-5; D is perhaps TRBD2 (7 bases). Germline loops: CDR1 LNHDA, CDR2 SQIVND (reference sequence). This CDR3 is built from 16 residues. V shed 5 bases and J shed 2 bases, with 18 bases lying between them. DNA for the CDR3: TGTGCCAGTAGTGACGGGGGGCTCCCCGGGCAAGAGACCCAGTACTTC. Protein: CASSDGGLPGQETQYF.

This sequence joins TRBV5-1 and TRBJ2-7, with D hard to call. V was cut by 0 bases and J by 3 bases, with 4 bases left in between. There are 12 residues in the CDR3. Per germline, CDR1 SGHRS and CDR2 YFSETQ. The chain's CDR3 is CASSLGGYEQYF. The CDR3 DNA reads TGCGCCAGCAGCTTGGGTGGCTACGAGCAGTACTTC.

The V call is TRBV2, the J call TRBJ2-2; D possibly uses TRBD1 or TRBD2 (5 bases each). CDR1 is SNHLY and CDR2 is FYNNEI in the germline V gene. Trimming cost V 8 bases and J 7 bases, with 14 bases left between them. This CDR3 comprises 13 residues. In DNA, the CDR3 is TGTGCCAGCGAGACCCATGGGGGCGGGGAGCTGTTTTTT. This translates into CASETHGGGELFF.